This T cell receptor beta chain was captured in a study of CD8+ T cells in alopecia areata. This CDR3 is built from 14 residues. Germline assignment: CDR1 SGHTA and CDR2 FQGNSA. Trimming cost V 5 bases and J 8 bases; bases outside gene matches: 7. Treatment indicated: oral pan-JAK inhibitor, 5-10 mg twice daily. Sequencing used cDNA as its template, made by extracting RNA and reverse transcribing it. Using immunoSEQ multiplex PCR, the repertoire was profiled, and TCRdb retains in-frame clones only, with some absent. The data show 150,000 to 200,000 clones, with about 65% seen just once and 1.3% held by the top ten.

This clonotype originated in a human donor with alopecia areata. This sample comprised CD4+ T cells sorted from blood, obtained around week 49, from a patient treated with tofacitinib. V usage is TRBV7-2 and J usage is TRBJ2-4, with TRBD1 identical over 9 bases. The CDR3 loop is CASSIQGAGYIQYF. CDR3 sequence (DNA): TGTGCCAGCAGCATACAGGGGGCGGGGTACATTCAGTACTTC.